This T cell receptor (beta chain) is from a study of cytomegalovirus exposure and HLA in healthy donors. Healthy people donating bone marrow made up the donors. The CDR3 totals 14 residues. Deletions cut 5 bases from V and 7 bases from J, with 14 bases between. The germline gives CDR1 SGHAT, CDR2 FQDESV (reference sequence). Researchers ran the PCR with 60 Vbeta and 13 Jbeta primers. Under the authors' procedure: Later analysis identified approximately 80 million unique TCR beta chains, approximately 11 million shared. TCRdb's table, derived via immunoSEQ multiplex PCR, lists solely in-frame clones and lacks some. The D gene and trimming were derived from the DNA, and the V and J assignments and clone size from that table. This sample's clone table lists 130,000 or so clones.

This TCR was sampled from a woman aged 40 to 50 in good health and CMV-seropositive. The J gene is TRBJ1-4, the V gene TRBV11-1; no clear D gene. The source material was PBMCs. This CDR3 is CASSLREVGEKLFF. Written as DNA, the CDR3 is TGTGCCAGCAGCCTCCGGGAAGTCGGTGAAAAACTGTTTTTT.